This note documents a single T cell receptor beta chain sequence. Its antigen is unidentified. The sample belongs to a study of T cell responses to AZD1222 COVID-19 vaccine. Study-wide findings and caveats: Spike regions recognized by vaccine-associated CD4 TCRs spanned the protein, led by 160-218 and 743-854.

The length of the CDR3 is 16 residues. Germline CDR1 and CDR2: LGHNA and YNFKEQ. The germline V and J ends were trimmed by 3 bases and 0 bases, with 12 bases remaining between them. Some clones are missing from TCRdb's copy, which holds only in-frame ones; the method was immunoSEQ multiplex PCR. This sample carries 150,000 to 200,000 clones, around nine tenths of them seen once, and the ten largest clones take less than 6.5%. This receptor was identified in an adult in good health. The gene calls are TRBV4-2 and TRBJ1-5; D is undetermined. The sequencing here drew on peripheral blood, taken on day 0 of AZD1222 vaccination. CDR3 region: CASSHHGSDSNQPQHF. Written as DNA, the CDR3 is TGTGCCAGCAGCCACCATGGTAGCGATAGCAATCAGCCCCAGCATTTT.